These 27 T cell receptor beta chains were all obtained from the same sample, sequenced in a study of technical replicates of blood from four donors. TCRdb's table, derived via immunoSEQ multiplex PCR, lists solely in-frame clones and lacks some. The table includes about 66,000 clones, around 89% detected once. Sequencing was carried out using PBMCs. The receptors originated from a human donor in good health. Some clones in this sample may be carry-over from other donors' samples.

The genes are TRBV2 and TRBJ2-3, with a possible D match to TRBD2 (7 bases). V lost 1 base, J lost 2 bases, and 10 bases lay in between. From germline, CDR1 is SNHLY and CDR2 FYNNEI. The CDR3 covers 15 residues. The CDR3 coding sequence is TGTGCCAGCAGTGAAGGAGGGGGGGCCACAGATACGCAGTATTTT. Protein sequence: CASSEGGGATDTQYF.

This clone has more than one count but fewer than ten. The J gene is TRBJ2-5, the V gene TRBV4-3, with D tentatively TRBD2 (5 bases). The germline gives CDR1 LGHNA, CDR2 YSLEER. The V and J ends lost 5 bases and 5 bases respectively, with 18 bases between them. This CDR3 is 15 amino acids long. The DNA of the CDR3 is TGCGCCAGCAGCACCTCATACGGAGGCAGGGAGACCCAGTACTTC. Encoded protein: CASSTSYGGRETQYF.

This chain joins TRBV6-6 and TRBJ1-2; D is uncertain. The V gene's germline CDR1 is MNHNY and CDR2 SVGAGI (reference sequence). Trimming took 8 bases from V and 0 from J, leaving 10 bases between them. The CDR3 totals 13 residues. CDR3 sequence (DNA): TGTGCCAGCGCGTGGGCCGCTAACTATGGCTACACCTTC. This encodes CASAWAANYGYTF.

The V and J genes are TRBV11-3 and TRBJ2-5; 13 positions agree with TRBD2. The CDR3 spans 18 residues. V lost 2 bases, J lost 5 bases, and 11 bases stayed unmatched. From germline, CDR1 is SGHNT and CDR2 YENEEA. CDR3 region: CASSLSNRGLAGKETQYF. CDR3 DNA: TGTGCCAGCAGCTTATCCAATCGGGGACTAGCGGGAAAGGAGACCCAGTACTTC. Full variable domain (rest looked up from reference TRBV11-3 and TRBJ2-5): EAGVVQSPRYKIIEKKQPVAFWCNPISGHNTLYWYLQNLGQGPELLIRYENEEAVDDSQLPKDRFSAERLKGVDSTLKIQPAELGDSAVYLCASSLSNRGLAGKETQYFGPGTRLLVL.

This rearrangement joins TRBV7-3 to TRBJ2-7, with 7 bases that match TRBD2. From germline, CDR1 is SGHTA and CDR2 FQGTGA. The V and J ends lost 5 bases and 7 bases, in that order; junction bases with no gene match: 11. The CDR3 totals 14 residues. As DNA, the CDR3 is TGTGCCAGCAGCCCTCTGGGGGGAGGGCGGGAGCAGTACTTC. Residues: CASSPLGGGREQYF.

V usage is TRBV6-5 and J usage is TRBJ1-3, with D maybe TRBD1 (5 bases). This CDR3 has 14 amino acids. V was cut by 2 bases and J by 4 bases, with 9 bases left in between. The germline V gene encodes CDR1 MNHEY and CDR2 SVGAGI. The DNA for the CDR3 is TGTGCCAGCAGTTACGGGGGGAGAGGAAACACCATATATTTT. It encodes CASSYGGRGNTIYF.

V usage is TRBV5-6 and J usage is TRBJ2-7; D remains unclear. The CDR3 contains 16 residues. V gave up 2 bases and J gave up 2 bases, with 17 bases separating them. Per germline, CDR1 SGHDT and CDR2 YYEEEE. Written as DNA, the CDR3 is TGTGCCAGCAGCTTATTTTCGGTAACCACGGCCTACGAGCAGTACTTC. It encodes CASSLFSVTTAYEQYF.

The rearrangement joins TRBV28 to TRBJ2-3; D is uncertain. The CDR3 totals 13 residues. Germline loops: CDR1 MDHEN, CDR2 SYDVKM. V lost 7 bases and J lost 0, with 8 bases in between. The CDR3 protein is CASTPTSTDTQYF. The CDR3 DNA reads as TGTGCCAGCACCCCGACTAGCACAGATACGCAGTATTTT.

The chain joins TRBV29-1 to TRBJ1-1; D perhaps matches TRBD1 (6 bases). Trimming stripped 7 bases from V and 4 bases from J, with 16 bases between. The CDR3 loop spans 13 amino acids. Germline values: CDR1 SQVTM, CDR2 ANQGSEA. CDR3 region: CSAQLGGATEAFF. CDR3 nucleotide sequence: TGCAGCGCCCAGCTCGGGGGGGCCACTGAAGCTTTCTTT.

The rearrangement links TRBV7-2 to TRBJ2-6; a possible D gene is TRBD2 (6 bases). The CDR3 is 17 residues long. Germline V CDR1 and CDR2: SGHTA, FQGNSA. Trimming pared 0 bases from V and 3 bases from J, leaving 12 bases between. The chain's CDR3 is CASSLAGVGGGANVLTF. CDR3 coding DNA: TGTGCCAGCAGCTTAGCCGGCGTGGGAGGTGGGGCCAACGTCCTGACTTTC.

V and J are TRBV29-1 and TRBJ1-1; weak D call: TRBD1 (6 bases). The CDR3 sequence is 13 residues long. The V end was cut by 8 bases, the J end by 1 base, with 14 bases between. Germline CDR1 SQVTM, CDR2 ANQGSEA. The CDR3 DNA reads TGCAGCCTAACACAGGGCTGGAACACTGAAGCTTTCTTT. Protein: CSLTQGWNTEAFF.

The chain is built from TRBV7-8 and TRBJ2-7, with TRBD1 identical over 10 bases. Germline CDR1 reads SGHVS; CDR2 reads FQNEAQ. The CDR3 covers 15 residues. Losses at the gene ends were 5 bases for V and 7 bases for J; bases not matched to a gene: 11. Here the CDR3 reads CASSHLPGQGLEQYF. The CDR3 DNA reads as TGTGCCAGCAGCCATTTACCGGGACAGGGGCTTGAGCAGTACTTC.

The chain is built from TRBV7-2 and TRBJ2-5, with 9 bases identical to TRBD2. Per the germline V gene, CDR1 is SGHTA and CDR2 is FQGNSA. The CDR3 length is 16 residues. With V trimmed by 2 bases and J by 2 bases, 6 bases remained unmatched. The CDR3 nucleotides read TGTGCCAGCAGCTTACATAGCGGGAGCGGTCAAGAGACCCAGTACTTC. Its protein product is CASSLHSGSGQETQYF.

This clone was counted only a few times. The genes are TRBV30 and TRBJ2-7; 9 nucleotides align to TRBD2. The ends lost 8 bases at V and 2 bases at J; junction bases unmatched: 4. This CDR3 comprises 12 residues. Germline V lookup: CDR1 GTSNPN, CDR2 SVGIG (reference sequence). The CDR3 sequence is CAASSGAYEQYF. CDR3 sequence (DNA): TGTGCCGCCTCTAGCGGGGCCTACGAGCAGTACTTC.

The rearrangement joins TRBV2 to TRBJ2-7, with D possibly TRBD1 on 7 matching bases. The CDR3 has 14 amino acids. CDR1 is SNHLY and CDR2 is FYNNEI in the germline V gene. Trimming cost V 4 bases and J 5 bases, with 15 bases left between them. The CDR3 DNA reads TGTGCCAGCAGTGGCGGGACAGCTAACAACGAGCAGTACTTC. Translation gives CASSGGTANNEQYF.

This clone has just one count. CDR3 region: CASSPISDRGYEQYF. For the CDR3, the DNA is TGTGCCAGCAGTCCTATATCAGACAGGGGGTACGAGCAGTACTTC. J is TRBJ2-7 and V is TRBV28, with TRBD1 matching 9 bases. The germline gives CDR1 MDHEN, CDR2 SYDVKM. V lost 5 bases and J lost 4; bases outside the gene matches: 9. This CDR3 comprises 15 residues.

The genes are TRBV7-9 and TRBJ2-1; D possibly corresponds to TRBD1 (5 bases). Deletions cut 3 bases from V and 4 bases from J, with 7 bases between. This CDR3 is built from 13 residues. CDR1 is SEHNR and CDR2 is FQNEAQ in the germline V gene (reference sequence). The CDR3, as DNA: TGTGCCAGCAGCTTGGGGCTTTACAATGAGCAGTTCTTC. This translates into CASSLGLYNEQFF.

The J gene is TRBJ2-5, the V gene TRBV2; 9 bases are shared with TRBD2. Germline V gene lookup returns CDR1 SNHLY and CDR2 FYNNEI. The V and J ends lost 2 bases and 2 bases, in that order; junction bases with no gene match: 0. The CDR3 totals 14 residues. The CDR3 loop reads CASSELAGQETQYF. CDR3 in DNA: TGTGCCAGCAGTGAACTAGCGGGGCAAGAGACCCAGTACTTC.

The chain links TRBV4-3 to TRBJ1-2; D is possibly TRBD1 (5 bases). The CDR3 has 16 residues. V gave up 6 bases and J gave up 4 bases, with 21 bases separating them. In germline, CDR1 is LGHNA, CDR2 YSLEER. DNA for the CDR3: TGCGCCAGCAGACAGAGCGCCGTAGGGGAGGGCTATGGCTACACCTTC. It is translated as CASRQSAVGEGYGYTF.

This chain links TRBV9 with TRBJ1-2, with 7 bases that match TRBD1. The J segment lost 0 bases and the V segment lost 6 bases, leaving 5 bases of the junction unmatched. Per the germline V gene, CDR1 is SGDLS and CDR2 is YYNGEE. This CDR3 comprises 14 residues. CDR3 region: CASIRTGSNYGYTF. CDR3 DNA sequence: TGTGCCAGCATAAGGACAGGATCTAACTATGGCTACACCTTC.

This clone was found a few times. V gene TRBV9 combines with J gene TRBJ1-2; 9 bases are a match to TRBD1. V dropped 4 bases and J dropped 8; count of bases not matched to a gene: 21. CDR1 is SGDLS, CDR2 YYNGEE, per germline. The CDR3 has 18 residues. CDR3 residues: CASSLDGTGFGEEGGYTF. The CDR3 coding sequence is TGTGCCAGCAGCTTAGACGGGACAGGGTTCGGAGAAGAGGGAGGCTACACCTTC.

The chain joins TRBV30 to TRBJ1-2; possible D gene TRBD1, 6 bases. Germline assignment: CDR1 GTSNPN and CDR2 SVGIG (reference sequence). V lost 3 bases, J lost 0 bases, and 17 bases lay in between. The CDR3 runs to 16 residues. CDR3 nucleotides: TGTGCCTGGAGGCCTACATCAGGGGCCGCTAACTATGGCTACACCTTC. Protein: CAWRPTSGAANYGYTF.

This chain links TRBV6-6 with TRBJ1-2; D is unresolved. There are 16 residues in the CDR3. V lost 0 bases, J lost 6 bases, and 17 bases lay in between. The germline V gene encodes CDR1 MNHNY and CDR2 SVGAGI (reference sequence). CDR3 sequence (DNA): TGTGCCAGCAGTTACTCGAGTGCCGGGATCGTGGATGGCTACACCTTC. Its translation: CASSYSSAGIVDGYTF.

This clone has just one count. The rearrangement uses TRBV7-3 and TRBJ2-7, with 8 bases identical to TRBD1. Trimming at V came to 6 bases and at J to 7 bases, leaving 20 bases not matched to a gene. The CDR3 sequence is 17 residues long. Germline V CDR1 and CDR2: SGHTA, FQGTGA. The CDR3 spells CASSSRGTGHLLGEQYF. The CDR3 DNA sequence: TGTGCCAGCAGTTCCCGGGGGACAGGCCATCTACTCGGGGAGCAGTACTTC.

The chain carries TRBV7-2 and TRBJ1-6; D might be TRBD1 (5 bases). Deletions cut 3 bases from V and 0 bases from J, with 15 bases between. Germline V gene sequence: CDR1 SGHTA, CDR2 FQGNSA. The CDR3 runs to 18 residues. The CDR3: CASSFSEAGGSYNSPLHF. The CDR3 DNA sequence: TGTGCCAGCAGCTTCTCAGAAGCGGGGGGCTCCTATAATTCACCCCTCCACTTT.

V and J are TRBV29-1 and TRBJ1-4, with 8 bases aligning to TRBD1. The germline gives CDR1 SQVTM, CDR2 ANQGSEA. J lost 12 bases, V lost 3 bases, and 6 bases had no gene match. This CDR3 has 12 residues. CDR3: CSVETGDVQLFF. The DNA of the CDR3 is TGCAGCGTTGAGACAGGGGACGTTCAACTGTTTTTT.

The gene calls are TRBV18 and TRBJ1-1; the D is unclear. The germline V and J ends were trimmed by 5 bases and 0 bases, with 7 bases remaining between them. The V gene's germline CDR1 is KGHSH and CDR2 LQKENI. This CDR3 is 13 amino acids long. DNA for the CDR3: TGTGCCAGCTCAGGGAGTTTGAACACTGAAGCTTTCTTT. It translates to CASSGSLNTEAFF.